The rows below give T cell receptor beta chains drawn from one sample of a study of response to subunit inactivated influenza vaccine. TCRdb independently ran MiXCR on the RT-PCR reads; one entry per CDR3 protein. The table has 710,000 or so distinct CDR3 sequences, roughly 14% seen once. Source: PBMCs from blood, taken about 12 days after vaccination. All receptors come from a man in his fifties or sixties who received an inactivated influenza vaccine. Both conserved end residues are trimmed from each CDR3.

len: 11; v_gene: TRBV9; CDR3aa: ASSVGSASEQF
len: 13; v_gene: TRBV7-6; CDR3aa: ASSVTGGRTDTQY
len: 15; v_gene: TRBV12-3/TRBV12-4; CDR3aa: ASSLIGLAGGTDTQY
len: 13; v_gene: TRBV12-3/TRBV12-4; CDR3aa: ASNRRGSGTDTQY
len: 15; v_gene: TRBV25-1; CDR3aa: ASSELGQGDTADTQY
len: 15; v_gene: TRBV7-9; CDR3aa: ASSLAGTSGIQAEQY
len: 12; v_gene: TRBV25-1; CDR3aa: ASSGQTVTYEQY
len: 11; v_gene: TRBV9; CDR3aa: ASSETSDHEQF
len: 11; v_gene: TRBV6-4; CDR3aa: ASSDASYNEQF
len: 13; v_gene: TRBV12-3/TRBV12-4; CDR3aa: ASSLSVDSKETQY
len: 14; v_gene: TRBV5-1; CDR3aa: ASSLVVRLSTDTQY
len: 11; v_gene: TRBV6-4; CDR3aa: ASSDTLTDTQY
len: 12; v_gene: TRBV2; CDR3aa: ARRGAGTRETQY
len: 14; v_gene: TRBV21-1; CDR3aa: ASSKSSGESPNEQF
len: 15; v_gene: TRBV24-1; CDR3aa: ATQAGTGKGANYGYT
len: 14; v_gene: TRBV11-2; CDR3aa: ASTLPAGAGWDTQY
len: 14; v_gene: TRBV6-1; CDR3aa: ASSKPRGSNTGELF
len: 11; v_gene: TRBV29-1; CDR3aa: SVGDLGNQPQH
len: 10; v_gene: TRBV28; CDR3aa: ASTAYNQPQH
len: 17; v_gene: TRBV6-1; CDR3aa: ASRHRGYWLAGVADTQY
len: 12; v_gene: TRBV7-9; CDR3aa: ASSVSGRSYEQY
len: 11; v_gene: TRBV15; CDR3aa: ATGRGFYNEQF
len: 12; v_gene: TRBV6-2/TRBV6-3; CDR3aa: ASSYGRVQYEQY
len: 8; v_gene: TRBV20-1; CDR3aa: SALRETQY
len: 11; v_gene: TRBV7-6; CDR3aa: ASSIGTNGELF
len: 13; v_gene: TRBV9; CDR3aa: ASSVAGTNTGELF
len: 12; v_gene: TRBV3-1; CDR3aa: ASSLRQGNSPLH